Reported below is one T cell receptor beta chain. This entry comes from a study of T cell responses to AZD1222 COVID-19 vaccine. Only in-frame clones appear in the TCRdb table, and some are missing; sequencing was by immunoSEQ multiplex PCR. The table shows some 94,000 clones, with roughly nine tenths occurring only once. The CDR3 is 15 residues long. Germline values: CDR1 SQVTM, CDR2 ANQGSEA. V shed 6 bases, J shed 5 bases, and the junction held 11 bases outside the gene matches. The origin of this receptor is an adult in good health. Sequencing was performed on peripheral blood, taken on day 0 of AZD1222 vaccination. This rearrangement joins TRBV29-1 to TRBJ2-1; 9 bases map to TRBD2. In DNA form, the CDR3 reads TGCAGCGTCAGATCGAGACTAGCGGATCACAATGAGCAGTTCTTC. It is translated as CSVRSRLADHNEQFF.